The TCR beta chain described here comes from a study of blood T cell repertoires in COVID-19. The repertoire was sequenced with immunoSEQ multiplex PCR; TCRdb's copy has only in-frame clones and lacks some. The sample contains some 180,000 clones, 75% to 90% of which appear only once. Everyone who took part was about 18 to 89 years old, and they came from 24 US areas. This clone has just a few counts. Sequenced sample: PBMCs or T cells enriched from blood (not recorded which). This TCR derives from a man aged 40-50 years who had recovered from COVID-19.

The CDR3 DNA is TGCGCCAGCAGCCCACTTGGTGGGGGGGCCCAAGATACGCAGTATTTT. Amino acid sequence: CASSPLGGGAQDTQYF. J is TRBJ2-3 and V is TRBV5-1; perhaps TRBD2 as D (7 bases). In germline, CDR1 is SGHRS, CDR2 YFSETQ. This CDR3 comprises 16 residues. Trimming removed 4 bases at V and 5 bases at J, with 20 bases between.